This is a list of T cell receptor beta chains from one sample in a study of blood T cell repertoires in COVID-19. The protocol was immunoSEQ multiplex PCR, while the TCRdb copy is restricted to in-frame clones and leaves out a portion. This sample yields about 240,000 clones, of which approximately 90% are seen a single time; 2% to 3% belongs to the top ten. Sequencing input: PBMCs or T cells enriched from blood (not recorded which). The receptors were gathered from a woman under 40 with acute COVID-19. Each CDR3 is given with its conserved first and last residue. Fields, in order: J gene, V gene, clone size, D gene, CDR3 protein, CDR3 DNA. D genes are given only for firm matches. Clone size is stated in some rows and not others, as once, few, many or a class when expanded.

j_call: TRBJ2-7
v_call: TRBV5-1
clone_size: -
d_call: TRBD2
cdr3_aa: CASSLVGTRSYEQYF
cdr3_nt: TGCGCCAGCAGCTTGGTAGGGACTAGGTCCTACGAGCAGTACTTC

j_call: TRBJ1-1
v_call: TRBV15
clone_size: -
d_call: TRBD1
cdr3_aa: CATGGGNTEAFF
cdr3_nt: TGTGCCACAGGGGGCGGGAACACTGAAGCTTTCTTT

j_call: TRBJ2-5
v_call: TRBV6-2/TRBV6-3
clone_size: few
d_call: -
cdr3_aa: CASSLDREETQYF
cdr3_nt: TGTGCCAGCAGTCTGGACAGAGAAGAGACCCAGTACTTC

j_call: TRBJ1-1
v_call: TRBV25-1
clone_size: -
d_call: -
cdr3_aa: CASSVPGLNTEAFF
cdr3_nt: TGTGCCAGCAGTGTGCCGGGACTAAACACTGAAGCTTTCTTT

j_call: TRBJ2-7
v_call: TRBV4-3
clone_size: once
d_call: -
cdr3_aa: CASSQALLSYEQYF
cdr3_nt: TGCGCCAGCAGCCAAGCTTTGTTGAGCTACGAGCAGTACTTC

j_call: TRBJ2-5
v_call: TRBV11-2
clone_size: -
d_call: -
cdr3_aa: CASSLGVAVGETQYF
cdr3_nt: TGTGCCAGCAGCTTAGGGGTAGCGGTTGGAGAGACCCAGTACTTC

j_call: TRBJ2-5
v_call: TRBV2
clone_size: -
d_call: -
cdr3_aa: CASLRTEGETQYF
cdr3_nt: TGTGCCAGCTTACGGACAGAAGGGGAGACCCAGTACTTC

j_call: TRBJ2-2
v_call: TRBV15
clone_size: -
d_call: TRBD1
cdr3_aa: CATSRDRGWTGELFF
cdr3_nt: TGTGCCACCAGCCGCGACAGGGGTTGGACCGGGGAGCTGTTTTTT

j_call: TRBJ1-5
v_call: TRBV25-1
clone_size: -
d_call: -
cdr3_aa: CASSDSFGPQHF
cdr3_nt: TGTGCCAGCAGTGACTCCTTCGGGCCCCAGCATTTT

j_call: TRBJ1-1
v_call: TRBV4-1
clone_size: -
d_call: -
cdr3_aa: CASSPPGSRGGTEAFF
cdr3_nt: TGCGCCAGCAGCCCTCCGGGAAGTCGGGGAGGGACTGAAGCTTTCTTT

j_call: TRBJ1-1
v_call: TRBV2
clone_size: -
d_call: -
cdr3_aa: CASSENGRTEAFF
cdr3_nt: TGTGCCAGCAGCGAAAACGGGAGGACTGAAGCTTTCTTT

j_call: TRBJ2-3
v_call: TRBV24-1
clone_size: -
d_call: TRBD2
cdr3_aa: CATSDPSTSGSTDTQYF
cdr3_nt: TGTGCCACCAGTGACCCGTCGACTAGCGGTAGCACAGATACGCAGTATTTT

j_call: TRBJ2-3
v_call: TRBV6-5
clone_size: once
d_call: TRBD1
cdr3_aa: CASNPGTANTDTQYF
cdr3_nt: TGTGCCAGCAACCCCGGGACAGCAAACACAGATACGCAGTATTTT

j_call: TRBJ1-2
v_call: TRBV7-9
clone_size: -
d_call: -
cdr3_aa: CASSSFRGPNYGYTF
cdr3_nt: TGTGCCAGCAGCTCCTTCAGGGGACCTAACTATGGCTACACCTTC

j_call: TRBJ1-6
v_call: TRBV19
clone_size: few
d_call: -
cdr3_aa: CASSIGTAESRGMGSPLHF
cdr3_nt: TGTGCCAGTAGTATAGGTACGGCCGAGTCCAGGGGTATGGGGTCACCCCTCCACTTT

j_call: TRBJ2-1
v_call: TRBV7-7
clone_size: many
d_call: -
cdr3_aa: CASSFGQNNEQFF
cdr3_nt: TGTGCTAGCAGCTTTGGACAGAACAATGAGCAGTTCTTC

j_call: TRBJ2-5
v_call: TRBV6-1
clone_size: -
d_call: -
cdr3_aa: CASSEIRGRGGETQYF
cdr3_nt: TGTGCCAGCAGTGAAATCAGGGGGCGGGGGGGGGAGACCCAGTACTTC

j_call: TRBJ1-1
v_call: TRBV7-2
clone_size: -
d_call: -
cdr3_aa: CASLHQHGGTEAFF
cdr3_nt: TGTGCCAGCCTACACCAACACGGAGGCACTGAAGCTTTCTTT

j_call: TRBJ1-5
v_call: TRBV6-2/TRBV6-3
clone_size: -
d_call: -
cdr3_aa: CASSSPWEGRQPQHF
cdr3_nt: TGTGCCAGCAGTTCACCCTGGGAAGGGAGACAGCCCCAGCATTTT

j_call: TRBJ1-5
v_call: TRBV16
clone_size: -
d_call: -
cdr3_aa: CASSQSSVNQPQHF
cdr3_nt: TGTGCCAGCAGCCAATCTAGCGTTAATCAGCCCCAGCATTTT

j_call: TRBJ2-1
v_call: TRBV6-5
clone_size: once
d_call: TRBD2
cdr3_aa: CASSPGTSKREQFF
cdr3_nt: TGTGCCAGCAGCCCCGGGACTAGCAAACGCGAGCAGTTCTTC

j_call: TRBJ1-1
v_call: TRBV7-2
clone_size: -
d_call: -
cdr3_aa: CASSLAAGSANTEAFF
cdr3_nt: TGTGCCAGCAGCTTAGCGGCAGGGTCCGCGAACACTGAAGCTTTCTTT

j_call: TRBJ1-2
v_call: TRBV12-3/TRBV12-4
clone_size: -
d_call: -
cdr3_aa: CASSSLDRDGYTF
cdr3_nt: TGTGCCAGCAGTTCACTAGACCGAGACGGCTACACCTTC

j_call: TRBJ1-5
v_call: TRBV6-5
clone_size: -
d_call: -
cdr3_aa: CASILKRGGNQPQHF
cdr3_nt: TGTGCCAGCATCCTCAAACGGGGGGGCAATCAGCCCCAGCATTTT

j_call: TRBJ1-5
v_call: TRBV10-3
clone_size: -
d_call: TRBD1
cdr3_aa: CATATGPNQPQHF
cdr3_nt: TGTGCCACCGCGACAGGGCCCAATCAGCCCCAGCATTTT

j_call: TRBJ1-6
v_call: TRBV5-1
clone_size: -
d_call: -
cdr3_aa: CASQEDSFGSPLHF
cdr3_nt: TGCGCCAGTCAGGAAGACAGTTTTGGATCACCCCTCCACTTT

j_call: TRBJ2-3
v_call: TRBV2
clone_size: -
d_call: TRBD1
cdr3_aa: CASSDGTGADTQYF
cdr3_nt: TGTGCCAGCAGTGACGGGACAGGGGCAGATACGCAGTATTTT

j_call: TRBJ1-3
v_call: TRBV27
clone_size: -
d_call: -
cdr3_aa: CASSVLGPFDGNTIYF
cdr3_nt: TGTGCCAGCAGTGTACTAGGCCCCTTCGACGGAAACACCATATATTTT

j_call: TRBJ1-1
v_call: TRBV11-3
clone_size: -
d_call: -
cdr3_aa: CASSPTGNTEAFF
cdr3_nt: TGTGCCAGCAGCCCGACGGGGAACACTGAAGCTTTCTTT

j_call: TRBJ1-6
v_call: TRBV27
clone_size: -
d_call: -
cdr3_aa: CASSLQGGSPLHF
cdr3_nt: TGTGCCAGCAGTTTACAGGGCGGATCACCCCTCCACTTT

j_call: TRBJ1-5
v_call: TRBV29-1
clone_size: -
d_call: TRBD1
cdr3_aa: CSAGDRGPNQPQHF
cdr3_nt: TGCAGCGCAGGGGACAGGGGACCCAATCAGCCCCAGCATTTT

j_call: TRBJ1-3
v_call: TRBV6-5
clone_size: -
d_call: -
cdr3_aa: CASSSGLTGWDTIYF
cdr3_nt: TGTGCCAGCAGTTCCGGCTTGACGGGTTGGGACACCATATATTTT

j_call: TRBJ2-3
v_call: TRBV7-2
clone_size: -
d_call: TRBD2
cdr3_aa: CASSLVGLAADTQYF
cdr3_nt: TGTGCCAGCAGCTTGGTGGGGCTAGCGGCAGATACGCAGTATTTT

j_call: TRBJ1-5
v_call: TRBV19
clone_size: -
d_call: -
cdr3_aa: CASSLEQGRWDQPQHF
cdr3_nt: TGTGCCAGTAGTTTAGAACAGGGTCGGTGGGATCAGCCCCAGCATTTT

j_call: TRBJ1-6
v_call: TRBV7-2
clone_size: few
d_call: -
cdr3_aa: CASSLGGGEVSPLHF
cdr3_nt: TGTGCCAGCAGCTTAGGTGGTGGGGAGGTATCACCCCTCCACTTT

j_call: TRBJ1-3
v_call: TRBV6-5
clone_size: once
d_call: -
cdr3_aa: CASSLMSSGNTIYF
cdr3_nt: TGTGCCAGCAGTCTCATGAGCTCTGGAAACACCATATATTTT

j_call: TRBJ1-6
v_call: TRBV5-1
clone_size: -
d_call: TRBD1
cdr3_aa: CASSSAKLTGGNSPLHF
cdr3_nt: TGCGCCAGCAGCTCAGCAAAACTTACAGGGGGAAATTCACCCCTCCACTTT

j_call: TRBJ2-7
v_call: TRBV4-1
clone_size: -
d_call: TRBD1
cdr3_aa: CASSQDQQGAIYEQYF
cdr3_nt: TGCGCCAGCAGCCAAGATCAGCAGGGGGCGATCTACGAGCAGTACTTC

j_call: TRBJ1-5
v_call: TRBV12-3/TRBV12-4
clone_size: -
d_call: -
cdr3_aa: CASSFTVQPQHF
cdr3_nt: TGTGCCAGCAGTTTTACTGTTCAGCCCCAGCATTTT

j_call: TRBJ1-1
v_call: TRBV10-3
clone_size: -
d_call: TRBD1
cdr3_aa: CAISPGQGNTEAFF
cdr3_nt: TGTGCCATCAGTCCGGGACAGGGGAACACTGAAGCTTTCTTT

j_call: TRBJ2-1
v_call: TRBV27
clone_size: once
d_call: TRBD2
cdr3_aa: CASTLRLGLAGGEQFF
cdr3_nt: TGTGCCAGCACCTTAAGGTTGGGACTAGCGGGGGGAGAGCAGTTCTTC

j_call: TRBJ1-2
v_call: TRBV4-1
clone_size: -
d_call: -
cdr3_aa: CASSQDRGSNYGYTF
cdr3_nt: TGCGCCAGCAGCCAAGATAGGGGCTCGAACTATGGCTACACCTTC

j_call: TRBJ1-2
v_call: TRBV3-1/TRBV3-2
clone_size: -
d_call: -
cdr3_aa: CASSQDRAVYGYTF
cdr3_nt: TGTGCCAGCAGCCAAGACAGGGCAGTCTATGGCTACACCTTC

j_call: TRBJ2-1
v_call: TRBV3-1/TRBV3-2
clone_size: -
d_call: TRBD1
cdr3_aa: CASSQEVVVAGGHNEQFF
cdr3_nt: TGTGCCAGCAGCCAAGAGGTGGTGGTGGCAGGGGGTCACAATGAGCAGTTCTTC

j_call: TRBJ1-2
v_call: TRBV5-1
clone_size: -
d_call: -
cdr3_aa: CASSLGTETLHGYTF
cdr3_nt: TGCGCCAGCAGCTTGGGGACAGAGACCTTACATGGCTACACCTTC

j_call: TRBJ2-3
v_call: TRBV7-2
clone_size: once
d_call: -
cdr3_aa: CASSKFQATDTQYF
cdr3_nt: TGTGCCAGCAGTAAATTCCAGGCGACAGATACGCAGTATTTT

j_call: TRBJ2-7
v_call: TRBV27
clone_size: -
d_call: -
cdr3_aa: CASSLSQGTSYEQYF
cdr3_nt: TGTGCCAGCAGTTTATCACAGGGTACCTCCTACGAGCAGTACTTC

j_call: TRBJ2-2
v_call: TRBV30
clone_size: -
d_call: -
cdr3_aa: CAWSPLTGELFF
cdr3_nt: TGTGCCTGGAGTCCCCTCACCGGGGAGCTGTTTTTT

j_call: TRBJ2-7
v_call: TRBV7-2
clone_size: -
d_call: -
cdr3_aa: CASRKGSRTPEQYF
cdr3_nt: TGTGCCAGCAGGAAGGGGTCCAGAACCCCCGAGCAGTACTTC

j_call: TRBJ1-5
v_call: TRBV11-2
clone_size: -
d_call: -
cdr3_aa: CASSLEGQSNQPQHF
cdr3_nt: TGTGCCAGCAGCTTAGAGGGGCAGAGCAATCAGCCCCAGCATTTT